The subject of this entry is one T cell receptor beta chain. This clonotype has just a few counts. Its antigen has not been determined. Base qualities are not at hand, and no much larger clone is one base apart. The data were taken from a study of human T cells and chemical hapten exposure listed by TCRdb under 2021. For the study in its entirety: For sensitization, 2% DPC in acetone was applied to an approximately 2 cm by approximately 2 cm area of upper inner arm skin. Throughout the study period of about 25 weeks, patients also received therapeutic DPC doses to the scalp every week. The study tracked peripheral blood TCR repertoire changes in vivo during primary and secondary sensitization to the hapten diphenylcyclopropenone (DPC) in alopecia patients. The patient cohort, mostly female, included alopecia areata with under or over 50% scalp involvement, alopecia totalis and alopecia universalis. Patient blood was sampled pre-sensitization (week 0) and at 2, 6 and about 24 weeks after DPC sensitization. Libraries were pooled for sequencing, and per-sample TCR yields varied mainly because of small differences in library volumes within the pool. Patch testing on the upper back used Finn chambers containing 0.01% DPC, with scoring done after 6 days according to International Contact Dermatitis Research Group standards. Roughly 30 alopecia patients gave blood for TCR sequencing at one to four time points (pre-sensitization, 2, 6 and 24 weeks).

The research as a whole found: DPC sensitization did not change how many TCRs were above 1 in 1000 frequency, and no evidence was found of alterations in global repertoire structure. Repeated subsampling changed both the strength of the expansion versus patch-test correlation and the threshold at which that correlation became significant. Patch test score correlated positively with the number of PT1 expanded TCRs, reaching significance at thresholds 8, 16 and 32 but not at 4. Because every patient had alopecia, a presumed autoimmune disease, the patients' immune response might differ from that of healthy individuals. Compared with pre-sensitization or healthy control sets, expanded TCRs formed significantly more large CDR3 similarity clusters, which is consistent with antigen-driven responses.

CDR3 length: 16 amino acids, cysteine to phenylalanine. Only the CDR3 part of the read is kept: 48 bases, read in frame from the first base. In the germline V gene, CDR1 corresponds to ENHRY and CDR2 to SYGVKD. V loses 1 base of germline sequence and J loses 1 base, and the interval between the two ends is 11 bases. The library was prepared using RACE. Instrument used: NextSeq 500. Library preparation attached unique molecular identifiers to individual cDNA molecules for quantitative, reproducible TCR counting. For every blood RNA sample, sequencing covered both the TCR alpha and TCR beta chains. The source study handled its data this way. A median of roughly 99,000 TCRs per sample was observed, with a range of about 23,224 to 700,000. The Decombinator software suite was used to annotate the V, J and CDR3 of the TCR reads. To make PS versus PT1 abundance plots, every sample was subsampled to the same number of TCRs (28,000). TCRs were defined as expanded if absent before sensitization and observed at least eight times at the 2-week time point. In TCRdb, the public reads were trimmed at Q25 with fastp and aligned with MiXCR, with productive beta chains retained. Merged by CDR3 protein, the rows form single entries marked with the most common genes and DNA. The V and J calls were not made by the authors but by TCRdb's processing. Within this sample are about 380,000 distinct CDR3 sequences, with about 4.4% of them counted one time only. Under 2.5% of the sample comes from the top ten.

The sample's time point label, decoded: patch test 1, 2 weeks after DPC sensitization. The treatment or condition label, as the study defines it: therapeutic diphenylcyclopropenone sensitization with weekly scalp DPC. At every patch-test visit, the blood draw took place before the patch test was put on. Patients were eligible if aged 18 to 70, diagnosed with alopecia and judged suitable for DPC therapy, and pregnant patients were excluded. Total RNA was extracted from unfractionated whole blood collected in Tempus Blood RNA tubes. The clonotype was recovered from a woman aged 45-65 years with alopecia areata. Some clones in this sample may be carry-over from other donors' samples. The chain is assembled from TRBV10-3 and TRBJ1-5; no D segment can be confidently identified. Material: whole blood, obtained in connection with sensitization to the hapten diphenylcyclopropenone (DPC). The sequenced DNA: TGTGCCATCAGTGAGTTTGGAGGGTCCAGCAATCAGCCCCAGCATTTT. Translated, it reads CAISEFGGSSNQPQHF.